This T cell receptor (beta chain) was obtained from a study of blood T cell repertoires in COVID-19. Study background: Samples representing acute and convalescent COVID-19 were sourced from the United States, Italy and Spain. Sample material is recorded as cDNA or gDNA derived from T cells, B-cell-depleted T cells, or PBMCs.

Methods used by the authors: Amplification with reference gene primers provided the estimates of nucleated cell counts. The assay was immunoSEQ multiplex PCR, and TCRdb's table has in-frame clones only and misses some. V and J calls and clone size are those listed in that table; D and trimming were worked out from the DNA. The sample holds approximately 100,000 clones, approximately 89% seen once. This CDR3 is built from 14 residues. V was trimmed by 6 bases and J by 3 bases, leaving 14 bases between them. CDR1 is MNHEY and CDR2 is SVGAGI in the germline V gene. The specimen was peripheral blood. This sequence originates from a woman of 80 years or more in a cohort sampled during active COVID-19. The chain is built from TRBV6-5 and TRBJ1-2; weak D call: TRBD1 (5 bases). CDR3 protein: CASSGGGPDYGYTF. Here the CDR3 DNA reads TGTGCCAGCAGCGGGGGAGGGCCCGACTATGGCTACACCTTC.